This T cell receptor (beta chain) was identified in a study of cytomegalovirus exposure and HLA in healthy donors. Overall study: The study's early data release held 80 million to 95 million unique TCRs from HLA-typed donors. Study-level points and caveats: Later analysis suggested most CMV-associated TCR beta chains were HLA-restricted.

As regards this clone: Its antigen remains unidentified.

V was trimmed by 0 bases and J by 2 bases, leaving 7 bases between them. Germline V gene data show CDR1 as ENHRY and CDR2 as SYGVKD. This CDR3 is built from 14 residues. Researchers ran the PCR with 60 Vbeta and 13 Jbeta primers. Per the authors' pipeline: In a later analysis, some 80 million unique TCR beta chains included roughly 11 million shared by two or more donors. The assay was immunoSEQ multiplex PCR, and TCRdb's table has in-frame clones only and misses some. V, J and clone size are taken as reported in that table, and D and trimming were inferred from the DNA itself. Seen here are 90,000 to 110,000 clones, around 80% observed once, and the top ten hold around 2.1%.

Sequencing input: PBMCs. The chain links TRBV10-3 to TRBJ2-5; D is possibly TRBD2 (5 bases). The receptor comes from a man between 25 and 39 years old in good health and CMV-seronegative. The CDR3 here is CAISESTGQETQYF. CDR3 bases: TGTGCCATCAGTGAGTCAACGGGGCAAGAGACCCAGTACTTC.